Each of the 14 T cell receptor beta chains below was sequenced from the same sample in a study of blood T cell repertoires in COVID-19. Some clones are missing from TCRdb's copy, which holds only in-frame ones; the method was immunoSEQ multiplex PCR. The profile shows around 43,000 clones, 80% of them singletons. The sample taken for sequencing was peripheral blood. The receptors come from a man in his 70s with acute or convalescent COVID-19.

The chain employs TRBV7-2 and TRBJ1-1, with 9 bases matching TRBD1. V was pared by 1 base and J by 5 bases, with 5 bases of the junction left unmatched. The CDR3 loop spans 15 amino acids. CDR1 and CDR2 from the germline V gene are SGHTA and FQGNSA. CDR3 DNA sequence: TGTGCCAGCAGCTTAGAGTTGACAGGGGGGACTGAAGCTTTCTTT. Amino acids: CASSLELTGGTEAFF.

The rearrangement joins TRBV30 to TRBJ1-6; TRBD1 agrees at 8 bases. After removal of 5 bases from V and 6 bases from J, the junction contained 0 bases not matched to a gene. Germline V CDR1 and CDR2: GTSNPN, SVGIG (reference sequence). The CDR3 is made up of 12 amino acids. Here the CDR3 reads CAWDRGNSPLHF. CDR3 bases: TGTGCCTGGGACAGGGGTAATTCACCCCTCCACTTT.

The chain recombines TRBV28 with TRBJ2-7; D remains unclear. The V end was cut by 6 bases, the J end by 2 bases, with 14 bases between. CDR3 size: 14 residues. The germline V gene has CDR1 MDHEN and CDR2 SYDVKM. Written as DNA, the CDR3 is TGTGCCAGCAGCCAAGCTAGATTCCCCTACGAGCAGTACTTC. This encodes CASSQARFPYEQYF.

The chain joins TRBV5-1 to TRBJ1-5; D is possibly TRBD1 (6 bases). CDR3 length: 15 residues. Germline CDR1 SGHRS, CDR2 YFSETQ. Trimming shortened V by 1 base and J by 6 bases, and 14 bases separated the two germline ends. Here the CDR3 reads CASSLLGTRGQPQHF. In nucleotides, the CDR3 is TGCGCCAGCAGCTTGTTAGGGACCAGGGGTCAGCCCCAGCATTTT.

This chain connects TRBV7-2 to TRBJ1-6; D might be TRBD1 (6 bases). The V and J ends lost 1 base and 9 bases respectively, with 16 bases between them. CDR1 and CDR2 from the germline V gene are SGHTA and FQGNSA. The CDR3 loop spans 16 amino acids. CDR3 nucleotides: TGTGCCAGCAGCTTAGGGGCGGGGGCGCAGGCTTCACCCCTCCACTTT. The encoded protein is CASSLGAGAQASPLHF.

In DNA form, the CDR3 reads TGTGCCAGCAACGAGTTGGGTCCAGCCCTTCAAGGAGATGGCTACACCTTC. This codes for CASNELGPALQGDGYTF. The chain has TRBV7-3 and TRBJ1-2; no firm D call. Germline values: CDR1 SGHTA, CDR2 FQGTGA. The CDR3 has 17 amino acids. V was clipped by 7 bases and J by 6 bases, with 27 bases between them.

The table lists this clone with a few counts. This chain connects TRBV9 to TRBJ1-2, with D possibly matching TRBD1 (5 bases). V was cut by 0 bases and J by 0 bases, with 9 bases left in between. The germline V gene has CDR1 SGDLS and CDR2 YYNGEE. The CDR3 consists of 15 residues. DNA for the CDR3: TGTGCCAGCAGCGTAGGACAGAGAGCTAACTATGGCTACACCTTC. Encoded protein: CASSVGQRANYGYTF.

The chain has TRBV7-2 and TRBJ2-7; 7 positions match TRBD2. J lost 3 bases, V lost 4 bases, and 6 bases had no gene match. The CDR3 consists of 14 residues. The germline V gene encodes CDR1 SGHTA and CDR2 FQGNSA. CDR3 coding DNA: TGTGCCAGCAGCTCCGGGGGGTGGGGCTACGAGCAGTACTTC. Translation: CASSSGGWGYEQYF.

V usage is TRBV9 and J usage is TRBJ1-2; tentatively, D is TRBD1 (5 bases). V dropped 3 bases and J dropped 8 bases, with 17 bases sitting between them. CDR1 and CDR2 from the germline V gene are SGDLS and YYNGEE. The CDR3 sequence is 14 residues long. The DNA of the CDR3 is TGTGCCAGCAGCGCCGGGACTGCCTCCCTGGGCTACACCTTC. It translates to CASSAGTASLGYTF. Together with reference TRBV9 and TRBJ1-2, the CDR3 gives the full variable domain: DSGVTQTPKHLITATGQRVTLRCSPRSGDLSVYWYQQSLDQGLQFLIQYYNGEERAKGNILERFSAQQFPDLHSELNLSSLELGDSALYFCASSAGTASLGYTFGSGTRLTVV.

The CDR3 DNA sequence: TGTGCCAGCAGCCCTCTCGGGGGGAGCTACGAGCAGTACTTC. Its protein is CASSPLGGSYEQYF. The rearrangement joins TRBV7-2 to TRBJ2-7, with TRBD2 matching 7 bases. The CDR3 has 14 residues. Germline assignment: CDR1 SGHTA and CDR2 FQGNSA. V trimming: 5 bases; J trimming: 3 bases; junction bases outside the gene matches: 7.

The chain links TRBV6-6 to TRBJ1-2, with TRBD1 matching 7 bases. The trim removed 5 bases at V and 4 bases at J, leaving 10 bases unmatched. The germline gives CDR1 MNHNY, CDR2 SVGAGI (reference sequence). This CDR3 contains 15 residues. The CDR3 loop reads CASSDTGTAPYGYTF. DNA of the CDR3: TGTGCCAGCAGTGACACCGGGACAGCGCCCTATGGCTACACCTTC.

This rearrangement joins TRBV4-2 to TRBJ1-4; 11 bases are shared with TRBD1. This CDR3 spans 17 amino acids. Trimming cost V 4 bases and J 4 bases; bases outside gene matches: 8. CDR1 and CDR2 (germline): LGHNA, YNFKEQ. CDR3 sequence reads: CASSPDGTGGLNEKLFF. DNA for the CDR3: TGTGCCAGCAGCCCAGACGGGACAGGGGGACTTAATGAAAAACTGTTTTTT.

CDR3 nucleotide sequence: TGTGCCAGCAGTCTCACAGGGATGAACACTGAAGCTTTCTTT. It codes for CASSLTGMNTEAFF. This chain uses TRBV7-3 with TRBJ1-1; D perhaps matches TRBD1 (6 bases). The germline gives CDR1 SGHTA, CDR2 FQGTGA. Trimming left V 6 bases short and J 0 bases short, with 11 bases between. This CDR3 has 14 amino acids.

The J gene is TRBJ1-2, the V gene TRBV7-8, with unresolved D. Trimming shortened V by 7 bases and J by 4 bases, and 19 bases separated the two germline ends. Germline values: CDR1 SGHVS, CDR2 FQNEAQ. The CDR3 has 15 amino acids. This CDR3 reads CASNDRGGRIYGYTF. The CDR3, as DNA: TGTGCCAGCAACGACCGGGGAGGGAGGATCTATGGCTACACCTTC.